The present TCR beta chain was sequenced within a study of blood T cell repertoires in COVID-19. Study-level background: COVID-19 samples from acute and convalescent phases originated in the United States, Italy and Spain. T cells, B-cell-depleted T cells, or PBMCs supplied cDNA or gDNA.

Per the original data handling: Amplification with reference gene primers provided the estimates of nucleated cell counts. The method was immunoSEQ multiplex PCR; TCRdb's version includes in-frame clones alone and lacks a portion of them. Clone size and V and J calls were adopted from that table, with D and trimming inferred from the DNA. Of some 74,000 clones listed, about four fifths are singletons. Germline V gene sequence: CDR1 LNHDA, CDR2 SQIVND (reference sequence). V lost 3 bases to trimming and J lost 0 bases, with 2 bases between them. The CDR3 totals 12 residues. The chain has TRBV19 and TRBJ1-1; D ambiguous. The sequenced sample consisted of peripheral blood. This receptor was identified in an elderly woman with active or convalescent COVID-19. CDR3 residues: CASSIVNTEAFF. DNA of the CDR3: TGTGCCAGTAGTATCGTGAACACTGAAGCTTTCTTT. The entire variable domain, with the rest obtained from reference TRBV19 and TRBJ1-1, is as follows: DGGITQSPKYLFRKEGQNVTLSCEQNLNHDAMYWYRQDPGQGLRLIYYSQIVNDFQKGDIAEGYSVSREKKESFPLTVTSAQKNPTAFYLCASSIVNTEAFFGQGTRLTVV.